Listed below are T cell receptor beta chains from one sample, sequenced in a study of control samples from healthy donors and cancer patients. The data were produced by immunoSEQ multiplex PCR, yet TCRdb's version contains in-frame clones alone and is incomplete. The sample shows more than 20,000 clones, around 85% of them seen only once. Sequences were obtained from PBMCs. The source of these receptors is a man aged 55-75 years with head and neck cancer. Both conserved end residues are part of each CDR3. The order of the fields is J gene, clone size, D gene, V gene, CDR3 DNA, CDR3 protein. A D gene is named only where the DNA matches it firmly. Expanded clones get a size class; other rows say once, few or many, or leave the size out.

TRBJ2-6,.,.,TRBV6-1,TGTGCCAGCAGTGGTCAATTTAGGGGCGCTGGGGCCAACGTCCTGACTTTC,CASSGQFRGAGANVLTF
TRBJ1-4,.,.,TRBV2,TGTGCCAGCAGTGATTTCACCGCTACACCAGATAATGAAAAACTGTTTTTT,CASSDFTATPDNEKLFF
TRBJ2-2,.,TRBD2,TRBV5-4,TGTGCCAGCAGCTTGGGACTAGCGGGCCACACCGGGGAGCTGTTTTTT,CASSLGLAGHTGELFF
TRBJ1-5,.,TRBD1,TRBV27,TGTGCCAGCACCGCGACAGGGTGGGGCAATCAGCCCCAGCATTTT,CASTATGWGNQPQHF
TRBJ2-5,.,TRBD2,TRBV14,TGTGCCAGCAGCCAAACTAGCGGGAGATGGAGGGAGACCCAGTACTTC,CASSQTSGRWRETQYF
TRBJ1-1,.,.,TRBV7-3,TGTGCCAGCAGTAACCGGAGGGACACTGAAGCTTTCTTT,CASSNRRDTEAFF
TRBJ1-2,once,.,TRBV5-1,TGTGCCAGCAGCTTCTTACAGGGCCTCGGCTACACCTTC,CASSFLQGLGYTF
TRBJ1-1,few,.,TRBV6-5,TGTGCCAGCAGTTACGGCACTGAAGCTTTCTTT,CASSYGTEAFF
TRBJ2-1,.,.,TRBV9,TGTGCCAGCAGCGCCACCGGAAACCACAATGAGCAGTTCTTC,CASSATGNHNEQFF
TRBJ2-5,.,TRBD1,TRBV4-1,TGCGCCAGCAGCCAGTGGGACAGGGGCGGAGAGACCCAGTACTTC,CASSQWDRGGETQYF
TRBJ2-7,.,.,TRBV18,TGTGCCAGCTCACCAGGACTGGTCTCCTACGAGCAGTACTTC,CASSPGLVSYEQYF
TRBJ2-7,.,.,TRBV12-5,TGTGCTAGTGGTTTGGTTGACTTTGGGCAGTACTTC,CASGLVDFGQYF
TRBJ1-5,.,TRBD1,TRBV15,TGTGCCACCAGCTCCAGAGACAGGGTCCTTCAGCCCCAGCATTTT,CATSSRDRVLQPQHF
TRBJ1-2,few,TRBD1,TRBV6-5,TGTGCCAGCAGTTCTTCAGGGGGAAGGGGCTACACCTTC,CASSSSGGRGYTF
TRBJ2-3,.,.,TRBV4-2,TGTGCCAGCAGCCAAGATAGTTTGGCTAGCGCCCGATCAAGCACAGATACGCAGTATTTT,CASSQDSLASARSSTDTQYF
TRBJ2-2,.,.,TRBV6-5,TGTGCCAGCAGTTGGGGAACCGGGGAGCTGTTTTTT,CASSWGTGELFF
TRBJ2-1,.,.,TRBV30,TGTGCCTGGAGTCCCTACCATGAGCAGTTCTTC,CAWSPYHEQFF
TRBJ2-1,.,.,TRBV5-1,TGCGCCAGCAGTCGTGGAGGGAGCTCCTACAATGAGCAGTTCTTC,CASSRGGSSYNEQFF
TRBJ1-1,.,.,TRBV6-6,TGTGCCAGCAGGGAACAGGGAGGCACTGAAGCTTTCTTT,CASREQGGTEAFF
TRBJ2-7,.,.,TRBV5-8,TGTGCCAGCAGCGACTCGGGGTCCTACGAGCAGTACTTC,CASSDSGSYEQYF
TRBJ2-1,.,.,TRBV7-8,TGTGCCAGCAGCCCGCGAGAGGCTAGCGTGTACAATGAGCAGTTCTTC,CASSPREASVYNEQFF
TRBJ2-7,.,TRBD1,TRBV27,TGTGCCAGCAGTCTCTCGACAGGGGGAGGCGAGCAGTACTTC,CASSLSTGGGEQYF
TRBJ2-1,.,.,TRBV2,TGTGCCAGCAGCGATGGAGTTTTGGGGGAGCAGTTCTTC,CASSDGVLGEQFF